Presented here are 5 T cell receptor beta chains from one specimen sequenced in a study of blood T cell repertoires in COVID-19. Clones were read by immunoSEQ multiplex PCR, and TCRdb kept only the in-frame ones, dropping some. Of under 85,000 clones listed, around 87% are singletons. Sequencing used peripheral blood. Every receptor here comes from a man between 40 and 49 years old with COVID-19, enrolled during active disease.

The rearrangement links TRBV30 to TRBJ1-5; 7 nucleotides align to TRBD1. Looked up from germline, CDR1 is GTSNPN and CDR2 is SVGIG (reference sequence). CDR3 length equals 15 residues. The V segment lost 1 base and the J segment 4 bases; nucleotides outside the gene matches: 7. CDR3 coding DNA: TGTGCCTGGAGTGCAGGGGGGTCAAGAAATCAGCCCCAGCATTTT. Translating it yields CAWSAGGSRNQPQHF.

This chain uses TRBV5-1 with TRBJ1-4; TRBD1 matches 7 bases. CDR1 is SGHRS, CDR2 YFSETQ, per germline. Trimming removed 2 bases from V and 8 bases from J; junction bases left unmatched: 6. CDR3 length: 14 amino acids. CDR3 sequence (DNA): TGCGCCAGCAGCTTCGACAGGGTAGAGGAAAAACTGTTTTTT. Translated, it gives CASSFDRVEEKLFF.

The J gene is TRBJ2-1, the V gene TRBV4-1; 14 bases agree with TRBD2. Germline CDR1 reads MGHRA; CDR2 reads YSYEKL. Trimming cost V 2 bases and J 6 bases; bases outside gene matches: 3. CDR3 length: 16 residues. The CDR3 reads CASSQPGTSGGNEQFF. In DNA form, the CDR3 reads TGCGCCAGCAGCCAACCAGGGACTAGCGGGGGCAATGAGCAGTTCTTC.

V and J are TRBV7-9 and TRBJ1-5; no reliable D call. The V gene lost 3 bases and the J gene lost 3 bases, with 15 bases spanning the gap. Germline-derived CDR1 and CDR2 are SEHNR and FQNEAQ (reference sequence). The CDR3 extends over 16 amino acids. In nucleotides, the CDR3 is TGTGCCAGCAGCTTGGGCCAGCCCTCAGTCAATCAGCCCCAGCATTTT. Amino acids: CASSLGQPSVNQPQHF.

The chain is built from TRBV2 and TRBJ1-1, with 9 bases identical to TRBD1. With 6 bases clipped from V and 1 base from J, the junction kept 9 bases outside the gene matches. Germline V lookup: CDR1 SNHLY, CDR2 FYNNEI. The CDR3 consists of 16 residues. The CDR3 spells CASRDTQDRGNTEAFF. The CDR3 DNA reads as TGTGCCAGCAGAGATACACAGGACAGGGGGAACACTGAAGCTTTCTTT.